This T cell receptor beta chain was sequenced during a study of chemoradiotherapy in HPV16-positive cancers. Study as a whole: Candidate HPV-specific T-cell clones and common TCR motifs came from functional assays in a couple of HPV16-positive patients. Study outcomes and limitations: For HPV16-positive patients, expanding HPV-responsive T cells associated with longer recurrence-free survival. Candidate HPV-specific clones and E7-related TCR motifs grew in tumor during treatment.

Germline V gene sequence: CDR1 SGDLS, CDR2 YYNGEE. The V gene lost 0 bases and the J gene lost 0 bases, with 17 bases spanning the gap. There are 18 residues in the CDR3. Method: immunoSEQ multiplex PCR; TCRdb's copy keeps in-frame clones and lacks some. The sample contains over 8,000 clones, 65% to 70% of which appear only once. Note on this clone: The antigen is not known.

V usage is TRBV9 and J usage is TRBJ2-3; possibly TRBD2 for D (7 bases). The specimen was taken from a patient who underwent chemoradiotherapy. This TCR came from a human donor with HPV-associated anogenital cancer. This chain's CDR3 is CASSVVSGGPFSTDTQYF. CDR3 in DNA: TGTGCCAGCAGCGTAGTCTCCGGGGGGCCATTTAGCACAGATACGCAGTATTTT.